This T cell receptor beta chain is from a study of blood T cell repertoires in COVID-19. Germline V gene lookup returns CDR1 LNHNV and CDR2 YYDKDF (reference sequence). J gave up 0 bases and V 5 bases, and 2 bases lay outside the gene matches. This CDR3 region has 14 residues. TCRdb keeps only in-frame clones here, not all; method: immunoSEQ multiplex PCR. The table shows under 550,000 clones, with 70% to 90% occurring only once. The chain employs TRBV15 and TRBJ1-1; the match to TRBD1 covers 8 bases. The sequencing sample was made of peripheral blood. This clonotype was sampled from a man aged 18-30 years with COVID-19, enrolled during active disease. DNA of the CDR3: TGTGCCACCAGCTCGGACAGGGTGAACACTGAAGCTTTCTTT. This sequence encodes CATSSDRVNTEAFF.